This record concerns one TCR beta chain sequence. Its antigen is unknown. Via MiXCR, TCRdb re-called the 5' RACE reads, giving one row per CDR3 protein. The repertoire holds hundreds of thousands of distinct CDR3 sequences, with 20% to 25% as singletons. These data are taken from a study of identical twins. General study results and limits: Conclusions relied on cross-sectional statistical analysis, not following the same donors. Model-predicted out-of-frame TCR alpha sharing fell below observed values in monozygotic twins. Out-of-frame alpha sequences shared by twins were enriched for low generation probability. Zero-insertion analyses were open to partial confounding by invariant MAIT and iNKT cells.

The CDR3 contains 14 residues. Trimming left V 1 base short and J 4 bases short, with 8 bases between. Germline V lookup: CDR1 SGHRS, CDR2 YFSETQ. This same sample was also taken into another study, of yellow fever vaccine responses in identical twins.

The sample taken for sequencing was CD4+ T cells sorted from blood. The gene calls are TRBV5-1 and TRBJ2-2; D remains ambiguous. The sequence was collected from a woman between 18 and 29 years old in good health. CDR3 in amino acids: CASSLTASTGELFF. In DNA, the CDR3 is TGCGCCAGCAGCTTGACAGCCTCCACCGGGGAGCTGTTTTTT.